This record covers a single T cell receptor beta chain. The antigen is undetermined. TCR beta CDR3 region amplification was performed from RNA transcripts. Initially, a first-round RT-PCR of the TCR CDR3 employed the HTBI primer set. A single record per CDR3 protein comes from TCRdb applying MiXCR to the multiplex PCR reads. The data contain about 560,000 distinct CDR3 sequences, roughly 17% of them seen just once; the ten biggest clones take up about 20%. The data are from a study of T cells in Graves' hyperthyroidism and ophthalmopathy. Study-wide points: Blood also contained most expanded thyroid clonotypes above 0.001. A model of 13 V-J features distinguished ophthalmopathy from stable hyperthyroidism. Ophthalmopathy, which appeared later, was predicted by the model a median approximately six months before onset.

Germline assignment: CDR1 LNHDA and CDR2 SQIVND (reference sequence). The CDR3 totals 13 residues. V was pared by 4 bases and J by 4 bases, with 11 bases between. The rearrangement uses TRBV19 and TRBJ2-7; TRBD2 might be the D (7 bases). The sequence was obtained from a young woman with Graves' hyperthyroidism. The specimen was blood. The CDR3 sequence is CASSTRGRYEQYF. The DNA of the CDR3 is TGTGCCAGTAGTACGCGGGGGCGGTACGAGCAGTACTTC.